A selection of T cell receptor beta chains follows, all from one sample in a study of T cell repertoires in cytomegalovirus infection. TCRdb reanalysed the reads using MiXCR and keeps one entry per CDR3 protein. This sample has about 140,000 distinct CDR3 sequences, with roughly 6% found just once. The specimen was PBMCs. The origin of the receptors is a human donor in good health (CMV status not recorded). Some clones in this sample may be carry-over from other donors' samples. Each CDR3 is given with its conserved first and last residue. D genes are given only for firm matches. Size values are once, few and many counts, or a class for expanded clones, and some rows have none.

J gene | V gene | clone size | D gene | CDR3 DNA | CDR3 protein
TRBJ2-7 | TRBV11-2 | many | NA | TGTGCCAGCAGCTTATTAAGGGGCGCAGACTACGAGCAGTACTTC | CASSLLRGADYEQYF
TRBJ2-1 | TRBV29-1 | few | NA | TGCAGCGTCGCCTCCCCATGGGGCAGGGTTAATGAGCAGTTCTTC | CSVASPWGRVNEQFF
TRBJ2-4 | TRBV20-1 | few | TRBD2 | TGCAGTGCCGAGACTAGCGGTACAAACATTCAGTACTTC | CSAETSGTNIQYF
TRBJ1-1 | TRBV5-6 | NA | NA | TGTGCCAGCAGCTTATCCGGGAGGTACACTGAAGCTTTCTTT | CASSLSGRYTEAFF
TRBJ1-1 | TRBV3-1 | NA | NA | TGTGCCAGCAGCCAACAGCTGAACACTGAAGCTTTCTTT | CASSQQLNTEAFF
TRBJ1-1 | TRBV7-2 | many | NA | TGTGCCAGCAGCTTAAGGGGCCAAGAGGCTTTCTTT | CASSLRGQEAFF
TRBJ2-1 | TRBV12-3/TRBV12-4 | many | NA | TGTGCCAGCAGTGACACGTTCTTTGGTGTCAATGAGCAGTTCTTC | CASSDTFFGVNEQFF
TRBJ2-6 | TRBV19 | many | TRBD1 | TGTGCCAGTAGTTCCCGGGACAGCAGTCGGGCCAACGTCCTGACTTTC | CASSSRDSSRANVLTF
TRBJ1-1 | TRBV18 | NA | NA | TGTGCCAGCTCACCTACAGGGATGGCGGACACTGAAGCTTTCTTT | CASSPTGMADTEAFF
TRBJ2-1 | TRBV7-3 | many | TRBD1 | TGTGCCAGCAGCGGAAAGGGACAGGGAGGGAATGAGCAGTTCTTC | CASSGKGQGGNEQFF
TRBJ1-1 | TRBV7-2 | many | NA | TGTGCCAGCAGCTTTCTACAGGTGAACACTGAAGCTTTCTTT | CASSFLQVNTEAFF
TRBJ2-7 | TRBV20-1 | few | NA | TGCAGTGCCCTCAGGGCCGAGCAGTACTTC | CSALRAEQYF
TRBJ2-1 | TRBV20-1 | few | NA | TGCAGTGCTAGTACAAATGAGCAGTTCTTC | CSASTNEQFF
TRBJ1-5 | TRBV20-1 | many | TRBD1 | TGCAGTGCTAGAGATACAGGGGGGGGTCAGCCCCAGCATTTT | CSARDTGGGQPQHF
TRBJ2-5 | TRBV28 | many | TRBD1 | TGTGCCAGCAGAACCGGGACAGGGAGATCGATAGGAGAGACCCAGTACTTC | CASRTGTGRSIGETQYF
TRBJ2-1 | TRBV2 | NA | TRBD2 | TGTGCCAGCAGTGAGCGGGGGTTCCCGATTAATGAGCAGTTCTTC | CASSERGFPINEQFF
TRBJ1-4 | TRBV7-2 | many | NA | TGTGCCAGCAGCTTAGTTGGCGGCATCGATGAAAAACTGTTTTTT | CASSLVGGIDEKLFF
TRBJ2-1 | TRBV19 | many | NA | TGTGCCAGTAGTCTAGCCTGGACTATCCGGAGGGGGGACAATGAGCAGTTCTTC | CASSLAWTIRRGDNEQFF
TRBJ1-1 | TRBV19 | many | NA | TGTGCCAGTAGTATAGATGGGGGTATGAACACTGAAGCTTTCTTT | CASSIDGGMNTEAFF
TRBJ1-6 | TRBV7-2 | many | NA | TGTGCCAGCAGCTTAGAAACTGGTTCACCCCTCCACTTT | CASSLETGSPLHF